This TCR beta chain was documented in a study of control samples from healthy donors and cancer patients. The CDR3 is 15 residues long. V lost 3 bases and J 0 bases, leaving 9 bases between the germline ends. From germline, CDR1 is LNHDA and CDR2 SQIVND (reference sequence). TCRdb's table, derived via immunoSEQ multiplex PCR, lists solely in-frame clones and lacks some. The sample has 190,000 or so clones; roughly 93% are singletons. The sequence came from a man aged 18 to 29 in good health. The chain combines TRBV19 with TRBJ1-5; D gene uncertain. The sequenced sample consisted of blood. The CDR3 protein is CASSIGSNSNQPQHF. In DNA form, the CDR3 reads TGTGCCAGTAGTATCGGGAGCAATAGCAATCAGCCCCAGCATTTT.